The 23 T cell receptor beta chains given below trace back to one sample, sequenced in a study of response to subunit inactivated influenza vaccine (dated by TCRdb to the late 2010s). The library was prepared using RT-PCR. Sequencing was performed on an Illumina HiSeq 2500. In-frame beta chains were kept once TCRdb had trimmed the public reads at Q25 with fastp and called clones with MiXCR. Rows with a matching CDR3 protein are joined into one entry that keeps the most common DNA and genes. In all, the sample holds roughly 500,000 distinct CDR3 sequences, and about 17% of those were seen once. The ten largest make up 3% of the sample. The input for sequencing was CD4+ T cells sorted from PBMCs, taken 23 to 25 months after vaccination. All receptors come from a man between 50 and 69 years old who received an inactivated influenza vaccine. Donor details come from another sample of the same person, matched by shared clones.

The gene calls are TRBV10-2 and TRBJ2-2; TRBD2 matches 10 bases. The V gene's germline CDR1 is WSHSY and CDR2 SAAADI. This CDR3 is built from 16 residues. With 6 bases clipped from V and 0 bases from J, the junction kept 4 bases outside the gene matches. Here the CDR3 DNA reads TGCGCCAGCAGAAGGACTAGCGGACCGAACACCGGGGAGCTGTTTTTT. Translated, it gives CASRRTSGPNTGELFF.

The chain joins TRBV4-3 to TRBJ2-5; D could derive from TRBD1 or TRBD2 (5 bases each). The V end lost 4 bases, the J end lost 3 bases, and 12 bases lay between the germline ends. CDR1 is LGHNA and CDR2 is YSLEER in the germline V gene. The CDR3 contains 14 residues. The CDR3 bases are TGCGCCAGCAGCCCTCTGGGGGACGAAGAGACCCAGTACTTC. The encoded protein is CASSPLGDEETQYF.

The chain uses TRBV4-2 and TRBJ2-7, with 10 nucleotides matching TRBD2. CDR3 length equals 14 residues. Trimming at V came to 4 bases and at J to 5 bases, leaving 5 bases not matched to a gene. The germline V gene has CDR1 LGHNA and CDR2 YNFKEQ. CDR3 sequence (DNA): TGTGCCAGCAGCCTTAGCGGGAGGAAGAACGAGCAGTACTTC. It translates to CASSLSGRKNEQYF.

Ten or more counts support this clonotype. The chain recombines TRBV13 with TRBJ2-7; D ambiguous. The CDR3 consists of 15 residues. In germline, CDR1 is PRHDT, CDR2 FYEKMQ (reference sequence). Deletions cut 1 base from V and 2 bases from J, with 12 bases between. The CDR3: CASSLEGSLTYEQYF. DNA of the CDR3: TGTGCCAGCAGCTTAGAAGGGTCCTTAACCTACGAGCAGTACTTC. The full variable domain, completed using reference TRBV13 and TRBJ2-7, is AAGVIQSPRHLIKEKRETATLKCYPIPRHDTVYWYQQGPGQDPQFLISFYEKMQSDKGSIPDRFSAQQFSDYHSELNMSSLELGDSALYFCASSLEGSLTYEQYFGPGTRLTVT.

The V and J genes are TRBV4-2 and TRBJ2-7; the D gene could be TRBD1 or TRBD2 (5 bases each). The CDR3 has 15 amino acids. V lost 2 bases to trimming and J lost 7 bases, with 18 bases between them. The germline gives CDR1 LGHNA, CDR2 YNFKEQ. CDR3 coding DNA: TGTGCCAGCAGCCAATACGACTCAAGGGGAGAAGAGCAGTACTTC. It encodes CASSQYDSRGEEQYF.

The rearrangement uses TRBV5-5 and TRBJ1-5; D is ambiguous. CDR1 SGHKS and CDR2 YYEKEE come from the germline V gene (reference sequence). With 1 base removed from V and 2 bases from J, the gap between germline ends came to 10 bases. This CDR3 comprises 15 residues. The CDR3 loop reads CASSLSPSGNQPQHF. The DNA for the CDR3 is TGTGCCAGCAGCTTGAGCCCGTCGGGCAATCAGCCCCAGCATTTT. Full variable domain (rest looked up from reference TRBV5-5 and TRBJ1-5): DAGVTQSPTHLIKTRGQQVTLRCSPISGHKSVSWYQQVLGQGPQFIFQYYEKEERGRGNFPDRFSARQFPNYSSELNVNALLLGDSALYLCASSLSPSGNQPQHFGDGTRLSIL.

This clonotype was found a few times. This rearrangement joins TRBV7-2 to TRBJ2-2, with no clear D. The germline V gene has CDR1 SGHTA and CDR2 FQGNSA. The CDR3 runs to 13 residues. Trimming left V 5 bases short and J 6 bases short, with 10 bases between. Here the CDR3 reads CASSPVVPGELFF. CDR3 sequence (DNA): TGTGCCAGCAGCCCCGTGGTGCCCGGGGAGCTGTTTTTT.

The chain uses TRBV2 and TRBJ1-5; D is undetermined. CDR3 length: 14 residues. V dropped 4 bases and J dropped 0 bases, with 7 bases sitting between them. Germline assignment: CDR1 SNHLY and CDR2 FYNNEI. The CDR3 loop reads CASSAQYSNQPQHF. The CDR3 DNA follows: TGTGCCAGCAGTGCTCAGTATAGCAATCAGCCCCAGCATTTT. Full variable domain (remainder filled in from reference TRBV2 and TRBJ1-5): EPEVTQTPSHQVTQMGQEVILRCVPISNHLYFYWYRQILGQKVEFLVSFYNNEISEKSEIFDDQFSVERPDGSNFTLKIRSTKLEDSAMYFCASSAQYSNQPQHFGDGTRLSIL.

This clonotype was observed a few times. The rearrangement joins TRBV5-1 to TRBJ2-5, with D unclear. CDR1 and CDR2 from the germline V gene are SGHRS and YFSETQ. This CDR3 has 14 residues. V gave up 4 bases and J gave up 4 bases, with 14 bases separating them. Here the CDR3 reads CASSTGRMAETQYF. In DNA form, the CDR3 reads TGCGCCAGCAGCACGGGCCGGATGGCAGAGACCCAGTACTTC. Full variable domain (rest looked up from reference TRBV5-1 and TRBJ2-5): KAGVTQTPRYLIKTRGQQVTLSCSPISGHRSVSWYQQTPGQGLQFLFEYFSETQRNKGNFPGRFSGRQFSNSRSEMNVSTLELGDSALYLCASSTGRMAETQYFGPGTRLLVL.

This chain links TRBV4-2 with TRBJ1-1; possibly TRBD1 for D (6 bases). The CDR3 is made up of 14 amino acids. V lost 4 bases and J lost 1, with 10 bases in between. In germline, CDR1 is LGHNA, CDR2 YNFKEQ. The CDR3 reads CASSPGHRNTEAFF. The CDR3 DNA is TGTGCCAGCAGCCCGGGACACAGGAACACTGAAGCTTTCTTT.

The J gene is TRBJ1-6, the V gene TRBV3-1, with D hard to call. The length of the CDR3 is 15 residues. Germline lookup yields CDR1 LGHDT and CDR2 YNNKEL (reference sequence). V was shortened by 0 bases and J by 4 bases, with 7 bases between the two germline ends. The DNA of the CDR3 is TGTGCCAGCAGCCAAGAAGGAACTTATAATTCACCCCTCCACTTT. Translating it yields CASSQEGTYNSPLHF.

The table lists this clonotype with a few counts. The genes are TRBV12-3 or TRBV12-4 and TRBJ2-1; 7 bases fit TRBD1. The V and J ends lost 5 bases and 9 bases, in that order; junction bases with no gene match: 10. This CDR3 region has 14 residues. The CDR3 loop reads CASSPRQGWTEQFF. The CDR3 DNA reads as TGTGCCAGCAGTCCGCGACAGGGTTGGACTGAGCAGTTCTTC.

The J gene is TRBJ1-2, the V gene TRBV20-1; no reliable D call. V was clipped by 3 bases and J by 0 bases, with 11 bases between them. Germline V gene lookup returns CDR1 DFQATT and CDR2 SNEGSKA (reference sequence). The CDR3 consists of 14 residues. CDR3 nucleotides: TGCAGTGCTAGCGCCTCACTAACTAACTATGGCTACACCTTC. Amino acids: CSASASLTNYGYTF.

CDR3 sequence: CASSEVTSTRAFF. The CDR3 DNA reads TGTGCCAGCAGTGAAGTGACATCCACTAGGGCTTTCTTT. The rearrangement uses TRBV6-1 and TRBJ1-1; D remains unclear. The germline V gene has CDR1 MNHNS and CDR2 SASEGT. CDR3 length: 13 amino acids. With 1 base removed from V and 11 bases from J, the gap between germline ends came to 14 bases.

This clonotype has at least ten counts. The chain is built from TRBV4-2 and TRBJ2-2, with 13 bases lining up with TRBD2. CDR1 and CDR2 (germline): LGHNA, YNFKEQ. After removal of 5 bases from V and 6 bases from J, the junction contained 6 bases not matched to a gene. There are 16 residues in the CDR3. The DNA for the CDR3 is TGTGCCAGCAGCTCCGGGACTAGCGGGATTTCCGGGGAGCTGTTTTTT. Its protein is CASSSGTSGISGELFF.

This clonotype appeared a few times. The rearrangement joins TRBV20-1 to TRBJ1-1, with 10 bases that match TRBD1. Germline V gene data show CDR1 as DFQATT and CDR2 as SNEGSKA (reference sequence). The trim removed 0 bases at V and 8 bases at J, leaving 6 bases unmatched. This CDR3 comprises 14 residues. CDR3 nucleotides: TGCAGTGCTAGAGAGATTGGGACAGGGGAAGAAGCTTTCTTT. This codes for CSAREIGTGEEAFF.

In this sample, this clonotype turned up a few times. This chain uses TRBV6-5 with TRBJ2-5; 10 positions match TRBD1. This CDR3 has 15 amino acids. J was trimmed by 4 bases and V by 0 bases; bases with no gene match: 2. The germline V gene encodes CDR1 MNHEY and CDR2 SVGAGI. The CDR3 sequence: CASSYSTGGRETQYF. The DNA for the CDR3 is TGTGCCAGCAGTTACTCGACAGGGGGCCGAGAGACCCAGTACTTC.

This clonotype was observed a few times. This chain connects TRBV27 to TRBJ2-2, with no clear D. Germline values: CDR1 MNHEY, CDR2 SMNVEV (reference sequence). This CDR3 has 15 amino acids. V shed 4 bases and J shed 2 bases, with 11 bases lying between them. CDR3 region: CASSSLGINTGELFF. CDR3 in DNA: TGTGCCAGCAGTTCGCTAGGGATTAACACCGGGGAGCTGTTTTTT.

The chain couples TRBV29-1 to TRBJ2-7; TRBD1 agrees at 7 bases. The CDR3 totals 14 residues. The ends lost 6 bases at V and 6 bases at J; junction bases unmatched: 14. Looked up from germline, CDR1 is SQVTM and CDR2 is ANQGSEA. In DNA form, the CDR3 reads TGCAGCGTGACGGCCGGGACAGCCCTGGGCGAGCAGTACTTC. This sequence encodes CSVTAGTALGEQYF.

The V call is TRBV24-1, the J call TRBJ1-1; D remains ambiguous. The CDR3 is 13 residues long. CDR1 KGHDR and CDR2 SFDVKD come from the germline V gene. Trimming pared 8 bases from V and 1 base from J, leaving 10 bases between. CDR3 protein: CATKGTQNTEAFF. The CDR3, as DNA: TGTGCCACCAAGGGAACACAGAACACTGAAGCTTTCTTT.

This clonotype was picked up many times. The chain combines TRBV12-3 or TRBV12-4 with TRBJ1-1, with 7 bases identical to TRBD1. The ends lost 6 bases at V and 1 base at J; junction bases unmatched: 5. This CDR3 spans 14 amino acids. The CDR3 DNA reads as TGTGCCAGCAGACCCACAGGGGAGAACACTGAAGCTTTCTTT. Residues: CASRPTGENTEAFF.

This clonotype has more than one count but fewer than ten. The CDR3 is CATSGRTDTGELFF. DNA for the CDR3: TGTGCCACCAGCGGAAGGACAGACACCGGGGAGCTGTTTTTT. This rearrangement joins TRBV15 to TRBJ2-2, with D perhaps matching TRBD1 (6 bases). The CDR3 covers 14 residues. CDR1 and CDR2 (germline): LNHNV, YYDKDF (reference sequence). The V end lost 5 bases, the J end lost 3 bases, and 10 bases lay between the germline ends.

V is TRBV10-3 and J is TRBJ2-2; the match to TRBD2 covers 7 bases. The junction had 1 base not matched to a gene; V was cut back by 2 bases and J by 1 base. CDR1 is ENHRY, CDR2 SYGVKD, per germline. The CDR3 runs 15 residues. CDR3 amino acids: CAISEREVNTGELFF. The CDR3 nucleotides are TGTGCCATCAGTGAGCGGGAGGTGAACACCGGGGAGCTGTTTTTT.